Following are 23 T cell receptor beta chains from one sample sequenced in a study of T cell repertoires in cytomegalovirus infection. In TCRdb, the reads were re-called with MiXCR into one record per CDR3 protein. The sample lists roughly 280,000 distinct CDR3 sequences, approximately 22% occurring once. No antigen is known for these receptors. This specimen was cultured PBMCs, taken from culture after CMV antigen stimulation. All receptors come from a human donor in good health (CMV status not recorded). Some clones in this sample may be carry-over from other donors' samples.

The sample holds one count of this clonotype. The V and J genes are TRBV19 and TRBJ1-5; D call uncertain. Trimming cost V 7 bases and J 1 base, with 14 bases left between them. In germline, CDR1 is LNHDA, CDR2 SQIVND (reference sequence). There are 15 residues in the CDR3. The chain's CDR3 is CASTSSEGSNQPQHF. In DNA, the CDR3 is TGTGCCAGTACTAGCAGTGAGGGCAGCAATCAGCCCCAGCATTTT.

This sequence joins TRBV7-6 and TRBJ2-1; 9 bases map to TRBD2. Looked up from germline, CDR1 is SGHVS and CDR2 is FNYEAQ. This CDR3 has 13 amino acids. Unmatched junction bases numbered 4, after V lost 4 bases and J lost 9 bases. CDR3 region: CASSSAGGREQFF. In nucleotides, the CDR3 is TGTGCCAGCAGCTCGGCGGGAGGGCGTGAGCAGTTCTTC.

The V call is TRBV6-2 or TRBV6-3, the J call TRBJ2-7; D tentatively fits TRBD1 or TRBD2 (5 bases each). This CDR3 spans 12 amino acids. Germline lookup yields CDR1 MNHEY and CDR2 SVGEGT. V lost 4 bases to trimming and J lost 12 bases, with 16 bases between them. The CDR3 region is CASSSGTTLAYV. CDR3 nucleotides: TGTGCCAGCAGTTCCGGGACCACGTTGGCGTACGTC.

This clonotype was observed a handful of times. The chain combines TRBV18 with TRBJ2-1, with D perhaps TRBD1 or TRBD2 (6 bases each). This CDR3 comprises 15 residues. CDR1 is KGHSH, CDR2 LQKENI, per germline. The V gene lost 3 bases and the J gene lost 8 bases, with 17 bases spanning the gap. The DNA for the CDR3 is TGTGCCAGCTCACCGAGGACGGGGGCGGCGTATGAGCAGTTCTTC. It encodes CASSPRTGAAYEQFF.

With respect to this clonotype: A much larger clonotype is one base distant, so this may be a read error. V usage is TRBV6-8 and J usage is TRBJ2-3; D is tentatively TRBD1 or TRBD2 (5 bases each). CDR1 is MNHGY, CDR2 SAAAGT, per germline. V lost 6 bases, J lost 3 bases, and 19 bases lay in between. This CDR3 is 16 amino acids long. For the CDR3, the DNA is TGTGCCAGCAGAAACCAGGGACCGCCGGGGACAGATACGCAGTATTTT. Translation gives CASRNQGPPGTDTQYF.

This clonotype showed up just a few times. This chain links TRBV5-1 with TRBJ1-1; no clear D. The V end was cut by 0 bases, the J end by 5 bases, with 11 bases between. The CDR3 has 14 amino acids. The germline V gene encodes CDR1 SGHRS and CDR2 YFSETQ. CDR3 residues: CASSLAPGRTEAFF. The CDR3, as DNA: TGCGCCAGCAGCTTGGCCCCCGGGAGGACTGAAGCTTTCTTT. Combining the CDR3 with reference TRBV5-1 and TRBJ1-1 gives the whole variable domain KAGVTQTPRYLIKTRGQQVTLSCSPISGHRSVSWYQQTPGQGLQFLFEYFSETQRNKGNFPGRFSGRQFSNSRSEMNVSTLELGDSALYLCASSLAPGRTEAFFGQGTRLTVV.

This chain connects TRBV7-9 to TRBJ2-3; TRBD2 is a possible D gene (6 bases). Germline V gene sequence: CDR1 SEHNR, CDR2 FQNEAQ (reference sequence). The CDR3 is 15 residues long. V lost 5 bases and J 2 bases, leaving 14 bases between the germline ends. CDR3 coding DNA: TGTGCCAGCAGCCCGGGACTCCAAAACACAGATACGCAGTATTTT. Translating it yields CASSPGLQNTDTQYF. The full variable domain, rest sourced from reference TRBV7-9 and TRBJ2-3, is DTGVSQNPRHKITKRGQNVTFRCDPISEHNRLYWYRQTLGQGPEFLTYFQNEAQLEKSRLLSDRFSAERPKGSFSTLEIQRTEQGDSAMYLCASSPGLQNTDTQYFGPGTRLTVL.

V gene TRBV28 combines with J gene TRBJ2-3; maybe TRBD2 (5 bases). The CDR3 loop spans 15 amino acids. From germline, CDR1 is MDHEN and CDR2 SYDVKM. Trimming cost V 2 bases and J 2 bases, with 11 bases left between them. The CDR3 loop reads CASSLTGINTDTQYF. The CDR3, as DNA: TGTGCCAGCAGTTTAACCGGGATAAACACAGATACGCAGTATTTT.

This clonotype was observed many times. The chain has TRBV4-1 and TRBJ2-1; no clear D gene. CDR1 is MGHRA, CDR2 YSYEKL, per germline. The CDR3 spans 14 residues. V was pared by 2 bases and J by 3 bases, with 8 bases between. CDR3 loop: CASSQTVLYNEQFF. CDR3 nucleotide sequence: TGCGCCAGCAGCCAAACCGTCCTCTACAATGAGCAGTTCTTC.

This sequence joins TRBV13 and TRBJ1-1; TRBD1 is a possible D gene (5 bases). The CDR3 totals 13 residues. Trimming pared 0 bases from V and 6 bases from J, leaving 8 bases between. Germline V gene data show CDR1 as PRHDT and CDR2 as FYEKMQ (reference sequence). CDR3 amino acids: CASSLGRDAEAFF. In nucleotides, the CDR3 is TGTGCCAGCAGCTTAGGCAGGGACGCTGAAGCTTTCTTT.

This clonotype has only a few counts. CDR3 sequence reads: CASSRRQGHNYGYTF. The CDR3 DNA follows: TGTGCCAGCAGCCGCCGACAGGGTCACAACTATGGCTACACCTTC. The chain recombines TRBV14 with TRBJ1-2; TRBD1 matches 7 bases. Trimming cost V 4 bases and J 2 bases; bases outside gene matches: 7. This CDR3 spans 15 amino acids. Looked up from germline, CDR1 is SGHDN and CDR2 is FVKESK.

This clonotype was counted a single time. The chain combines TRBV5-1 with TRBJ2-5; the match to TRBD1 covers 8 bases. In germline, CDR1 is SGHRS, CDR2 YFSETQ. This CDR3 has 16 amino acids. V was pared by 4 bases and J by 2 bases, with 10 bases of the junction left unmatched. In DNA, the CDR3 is TGCGCCAGCAGCCCCCAGACAGGGGTATTTCAAGAGACCCAGTACTTC. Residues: CASSPQTGVFQETQYF. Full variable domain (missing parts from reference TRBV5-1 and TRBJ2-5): KAGVTQTPRYLIKTRGQQVTLSCSPISGHRSVSWYQQTPGQGLQFLFEYFSETQRNKGNFPGRFSGRQFSNSRSEMNVSTLELGDSALYLCASSPQTGVFQETQYFGPGTRLLVL.

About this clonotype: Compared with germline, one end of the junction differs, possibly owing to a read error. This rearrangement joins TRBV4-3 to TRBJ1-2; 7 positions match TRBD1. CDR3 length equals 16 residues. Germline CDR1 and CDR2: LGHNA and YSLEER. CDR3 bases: TGCGCCAGCAGGCAAGCCCTGACAGGGCAGCTCTATGGCTACACCTTC. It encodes CASRQALTGQLYGYTF.

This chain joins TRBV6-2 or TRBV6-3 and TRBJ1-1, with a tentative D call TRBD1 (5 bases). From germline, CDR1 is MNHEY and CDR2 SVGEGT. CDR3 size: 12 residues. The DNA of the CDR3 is TGTGCTAGAGGGACGCCGAACACTGAAGCTTTCTTT. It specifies CARGTPNTEAFF.

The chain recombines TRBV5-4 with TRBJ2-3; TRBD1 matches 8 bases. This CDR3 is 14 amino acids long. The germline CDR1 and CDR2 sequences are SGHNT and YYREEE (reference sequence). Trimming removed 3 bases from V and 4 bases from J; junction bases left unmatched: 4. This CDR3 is CASSSQGAADTQYF. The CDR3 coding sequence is TGTGCCAGCAGCTCCCAGGGGGCGGCAGATACGCAGTATTTT. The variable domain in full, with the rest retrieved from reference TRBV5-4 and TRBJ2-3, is ETGVTQSPTHLIKTRGQQVTLRCSSQSGHNTVSWYQQALGQGPQFIFQYYREEENGRGNFPPRFSGLQFPNYSSELNVNALELDDSALYLCASSSQGAADTQYFGPGTRLTVL.

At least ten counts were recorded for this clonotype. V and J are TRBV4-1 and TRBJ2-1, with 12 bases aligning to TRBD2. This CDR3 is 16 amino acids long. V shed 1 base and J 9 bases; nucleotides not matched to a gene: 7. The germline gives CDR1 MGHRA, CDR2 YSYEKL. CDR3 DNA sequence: TGCGCCAGCAGCCAAGGGACTAGCGGGATGAGATCTGAGCAGTTCTTC. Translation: CASSQGTSGMRSEQFF.

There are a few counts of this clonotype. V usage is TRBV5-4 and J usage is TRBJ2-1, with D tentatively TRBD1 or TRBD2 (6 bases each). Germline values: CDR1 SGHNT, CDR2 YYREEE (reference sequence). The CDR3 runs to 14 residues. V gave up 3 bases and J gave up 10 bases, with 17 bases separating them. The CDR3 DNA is TGTGCCAGCAGCTCTCCCCACAGGGACTGGGAGCAGTTCTTC. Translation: CASSSPHRDWEQFF.

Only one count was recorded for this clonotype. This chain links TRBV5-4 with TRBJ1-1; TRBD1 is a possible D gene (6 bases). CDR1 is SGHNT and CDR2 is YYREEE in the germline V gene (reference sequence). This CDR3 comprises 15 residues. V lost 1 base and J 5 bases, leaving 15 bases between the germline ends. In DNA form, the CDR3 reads TGTGCCAGCAGCTTGTCATTACAGAGGGGGACTGAAGCTTTCTTT. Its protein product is CASSLSLQRGTEAFF.

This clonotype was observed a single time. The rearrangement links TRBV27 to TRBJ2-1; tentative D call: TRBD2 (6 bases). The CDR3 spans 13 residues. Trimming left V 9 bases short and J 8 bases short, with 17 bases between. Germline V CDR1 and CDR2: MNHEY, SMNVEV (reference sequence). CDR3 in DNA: TGTGCCAGTAGGGACTTAAGTTCGGATGAGCAGTTCTTC. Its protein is CASRDLSSDEQFF.

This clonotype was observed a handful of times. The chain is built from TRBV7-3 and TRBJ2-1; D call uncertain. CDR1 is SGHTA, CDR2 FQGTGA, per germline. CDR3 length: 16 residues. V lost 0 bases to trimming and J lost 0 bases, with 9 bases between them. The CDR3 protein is CASSLTFSSSYNEQFF. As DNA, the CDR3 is TGTGCCAGCAGCTTAACCTTTAGCTCCTCCTACAATGAGCAGTTCTTC.

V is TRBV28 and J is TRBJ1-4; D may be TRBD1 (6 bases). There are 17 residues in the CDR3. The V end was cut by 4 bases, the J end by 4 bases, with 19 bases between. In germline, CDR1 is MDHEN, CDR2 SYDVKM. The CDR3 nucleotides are TGTGCCAGCAGTTCCCTTTTATTGGACAGTTTTAATGAAAAACTGTTTTTT. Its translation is CASSSLLLDSFNEKLFF.

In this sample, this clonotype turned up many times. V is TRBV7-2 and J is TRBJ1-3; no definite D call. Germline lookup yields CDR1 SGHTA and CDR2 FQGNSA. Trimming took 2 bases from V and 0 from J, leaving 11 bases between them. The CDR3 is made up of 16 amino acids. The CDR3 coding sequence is TGTGCCAGCAGCTTAATGCCCCCGAGCTCTGGAAACACCATATATTTT. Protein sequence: CASSLMPPSSGNTIYF.

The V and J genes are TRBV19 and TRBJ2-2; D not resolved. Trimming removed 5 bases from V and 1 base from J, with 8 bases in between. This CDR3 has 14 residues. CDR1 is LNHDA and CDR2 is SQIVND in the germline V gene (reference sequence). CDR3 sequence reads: CASSPIGNTGELFF. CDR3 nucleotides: TGTGCCAGTAGTCCGATAGGGAACACCGGGGAGCTGTTTTTT.